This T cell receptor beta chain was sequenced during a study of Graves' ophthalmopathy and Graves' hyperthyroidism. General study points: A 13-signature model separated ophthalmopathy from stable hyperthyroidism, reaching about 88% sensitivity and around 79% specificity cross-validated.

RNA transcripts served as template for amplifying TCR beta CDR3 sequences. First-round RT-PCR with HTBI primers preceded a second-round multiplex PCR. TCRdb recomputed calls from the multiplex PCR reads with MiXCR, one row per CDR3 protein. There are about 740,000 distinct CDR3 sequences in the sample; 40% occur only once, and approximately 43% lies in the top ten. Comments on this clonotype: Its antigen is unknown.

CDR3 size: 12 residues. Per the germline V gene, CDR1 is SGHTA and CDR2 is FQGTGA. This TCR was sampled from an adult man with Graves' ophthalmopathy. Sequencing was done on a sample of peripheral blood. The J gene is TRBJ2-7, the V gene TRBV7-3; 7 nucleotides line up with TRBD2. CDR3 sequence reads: CASSLTGGSLFV. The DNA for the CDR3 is TGTGCCAGCAGCTTAACGGGCGGGAGTTTGTTCGTC.